Below are 16 T cell receptor beta chains sequenced from a single sample in a study of shared clonotypes between healthy human individuals (dated by TCRdb to 2020 to 2022). Receptors were amplified or captured by the immunoSEQ multiplex PCR assay. Sourced from immuneACCESS, this table was stored by TCRdb with only in-frame sequences that have V and J called. A share of the clones is absent; for the studies checked, an unresolved V gene accounts for under half, and the remainder has no known explanation. The sample has about 1.1 million clones on record, 60% to 80% of them singletons. Of the sample, almost 0.9% falls within the top ten clones. The sample comprised memory CD4+ T cells from PBMCs. The cell subset or site label of this sample denotes: CD45RA-negative fraction. The receptors were sampled from a man aged 18 to 35 in good health. Some clones in this sample may be carry-over from other donors' samples.

In the case of this clone: Other DNA sequences in the same sample also yield this CDR3. The chain uses TRBV7-3 and TRBJ2-1, with 7 nucleotides matching TRBD2. With 5 bases clipped from V and 0 bases from J, the junction kept 4 bases outside the gene matches. Germline CDR1 is SGHTA and CDR2 is FQGTGA. The CDR3 length is 15 residues. The CDR3 nucleotides read TGTGCCAGCAGCCCCGGCGGGAGCTCCTACAATGAGCAGTTCTTC. Encoded protein: CASSPGGSSYNEQFF.

The gene calls are TRBV9 and TRBJ1-2; 12 bases align to TRBD1. The CDR3 totals 15 residues. The germline CDR1 and CDR2 sequences are SGDLS and YYNGEE. Trimming cost V 3 bases and J 8 bases; bases outside gene matches: 8. The CDR3 DNA reads as TGTGCCAGCAGCGAGGGGGACAGGGGGCCTTACGGCTACACCTTC. Residues: CASSEGDRGPYGYTF. Combining the CDR3 with reference TRBV9 and TRBJ1-2 gives the whole variable domain DSGVTQTPKHLITATGQRVTLRCSPRSGDLSVYWYQQSLDQGLQFLIQYYNGEERAKGNILERFSAQQFPDLHSELNLSSLELGDSALYFCASSEGDRGPYGYTFGSGTRLTVV.

The CDR3 sequence is CASSPGGLAGVYEQYF. The CDR3 DNA reads as TGTGCCAGCAGCCCGGGCGGACTAGCGGGAGTCTACGAGCAGTACTTC. The chain links TRBV5-4 to TRBJ2-7, with 13 positions matching TRBD2. Germline CDR1 and CDR2: SGHNT and YYREEE (reference sequence). V shed 4 bases and J 3 bases; nucleotides not matched to a gene: 7. This CDR3 region has 16 residues.

The rearrangement links TRBV11-1 to TRBJ1-2; TRBD1 matches at 8 bases. CDR3 length: 15 amino acids. CDR1 is SGHAT, CDR2 FQDESV, per germline (reference sequence). V was clipped by 5 bases and J by 4 bases; unmatched bases: 9. DNA of the CDR3: TGTGCCAGCAGCGCGACAGGGGAATTGGCCTATGGCTACACCTTC. It encodes CASSATGELAYGYTF.

V and J are TRBV4-1 and TRBJ2-3; tentative D call: TRBD2 (6 bases). This CDR3 comprises 17 residues. Germline loops: CDR1 MGHRA, CDR2 YSYEKL. Trimming left V 0 bases short and J 1 base short, with 14 bases between. DNA of the CDR3: TGCGCCAGCAGCCAAGATCCCAACGGGAGAGGCACAGATACGCAGTATTTT. Translating it yields CASSQDPNGRGTDTQYF.

The chain recombines TRBV15 with TRBJ1-2, with D hard to call. CDR3 length: 13 amino acids. Germline V gives CDR1 LNHNV, CDR2 YYDKDF (reference sequence). Trimming cost V 3 bases and J 3 bases, with 8 bases left between them. CDR3 sequence (DNA): TGTGCCACCAGCAGGTGGGATGACTATGGCTACACCTTC. This encodes CATSRWDDYGYTF.

This rearrangement joins TRBV5-3 to TRBJ2-7; no clear D. TRBV5-3 is known as an ORF, though its function is uncertain. CDR3 length equals 16 residues. V was cut by 1 base and J by 0 bases, with 14 bases left in between. The CDR3, as DNA: TGTGCCAGAAGCTTGTCCGGTCCCGAGAACTCCTACGAGCAGTACTTC. Protein: CARSLSGPENSYEQYF.

The genes are TRBV28 and TRBJ1-5, with a weak D call TRBD1 (5 bases). Germline-derived CDR1 and CDR2 are MDHEN and SYDVKM. The V end lost 4 bases, the J end lost 0 bases, and 10 bases lay between the germline ends. This CDR3 spans 15 amino acids. The DNA for the CDR3 is TGTGCCAGCAGTTGGGGGGGTTATAGCAATCAGCCCCAGCATTTT. Translation gives CASSWGGYSNQPQHF.

This chain connects TRBV19 to TRBJ2-7, with 9 nucleotides matching TRBD1. There are 14 residues in the CDR3. The V gene end was trimmed by 3 bases and the J gene end by 3 bases; junction bases not matched to a gene: 3. CDR1 and CDR2 (germline): LNHDA, SQIVND (reference sequence). The CDR3 DNA reads TGTGCCAGTAGTATCCGGGACAGGGTCTACGAGCAGTACTTC. Residues: CASSIRDRVYEQYF. The variable domain in full, with the rest retrieved from reference TRBV19 and TRBJ2-7, is DGGITQSPKYLFRKEGQNVTLSCEQNLNHDAMYWYRQDPGQGLRLIYYSQIVNDFQKGDIAEGYSVSREKKESFPLTVTSAQKNPTAFYLCASSIRDRVYEQYFGPGTRLTVT.

This chain uses TRBV5-1 with TRBJ1-2; 7 bases line up with TRBD1. Germline V gene data show CDR1 as SGHRS and CDR2 as YFSETQ. The CDR3 totals 14 residues. V shed 4 bases and J 4 bases; nucleotides not matched to a gene: 7. CDR3 sequence: CASSPLTGSYGYTF. DNA for the CDR3: TGCGCCAGCAGCCCCTTGACAGGGAGCTATGGCTACACCTTC.

This clone was observed once. Here the CDR3 DNA reads TGTGCCTGGAGTCGGACAGAAACGTTAAACTATGGCTACACCTTC. Amino acid sequence: CAWSRTETLNYGYTF. This chain connects TRBV30 to TRBJ1-2; weak D call: TRBD1 (6 bases). The V end lost 2 bases, the J end lost 2 bases, and 15 bases lay between the germline ends. Germline loops: CDR1 GTSNPN, CDR2 SVGIG (reference sequence). The CDR3 covers 15 residues. The full variable domain, rest sourced from reference TRBV30 and TRBJ1-2, is SQTIHQWPATLVQPVGSPLSLECTVEGTSNPNLYWYRQAAGRGLQLLFYSVGIGQISSEVPQNLSASRPQDRQFILSSKKLLLSDSGFYLCAWSRTETLNYGYTFGSGTRLTVV.

In nucleotides, the CDR3 is TGTGCCAGCAGTTTAGCCCCAAGTGAGGTGCCGAACACTGAAGCTTTCTTT. Translating gives CASSLAPSEVPNTEAFF. This chain joins TRBV27 and TRBJ1-1, with D hard to call. CDR3 length: 17 amino acids. Germline CDR1 and CDR2: MNHEY and SMNVEV (reference sequence). Trimming removed 2 bases from V and 1 base from J, with 17 bases in between.

This sequence joins TRBV18 and TRBJ1-5; TRBD1 is a possible D gene (6 bases). V shed 2 bases and J shed 6 bases, with 11 bases lying between them. The length of the CDR3 is 14 residues. Germline V gene sequence: CDR1 KGHSH, CDR2 LQKENI. CDR3 sequence: CASSPGGAGQPQHF. DNA of the CDR3: TGTGCCAGCTCACCAGGGGGGGCGGGTCAGCCCCAGCATTTT.

The rearrangement uses TRBV30 and TRBJ2-5; 11 bases are a match to TRBD2. CDR1 is GTSNPN and CDR2 is SVGIG in the germline V gene (reference sequence). J gave up 5 bases and V 4 bases, and 6 bases lay outside the gene matches. The CDR3 consists of 14 residues. CDR3 sequence (DNA): TGTGCCTGGAAAGGGACTAGCGGCCGGGAGACCCAGTACTTC. It is translated as CAWKGTSGRETQYF.

V gene TRBV5-4 combines with J gene TRBJ1-1; 9 nucleotides agree with TRBD1. Germline V gene lookup returns CDR1 SGHNT and CDR2 YYREEE (reference sequence). The V segment lost 2 bases and the J segment 5 bases; nucleotides outside the gene matches: 7. The length of the CDR3 is 15 residues. The CDR3 region has the DNA TGTGCCAGCAGCTTCCCCGGGACAGGGATTACTGAAGCTTTCTTT. This encodes CASSFPGTGITEAFF.

This chain uses TRBV10-3 with TRBJ2-5; no firm D call. The CDR3 is 13 residues long. V lost 7 bases and J lost 2, with 11 bases in between. CDR1 ENHRY and CDR2 SYGVKD come from the germline V gene. The chain's CDR3 is CAIKGGPQETQYF. CDR3 nucleotides: TGTGCCATCAAGGGCGGACCTCAAGAGACCCAGTACTTC.